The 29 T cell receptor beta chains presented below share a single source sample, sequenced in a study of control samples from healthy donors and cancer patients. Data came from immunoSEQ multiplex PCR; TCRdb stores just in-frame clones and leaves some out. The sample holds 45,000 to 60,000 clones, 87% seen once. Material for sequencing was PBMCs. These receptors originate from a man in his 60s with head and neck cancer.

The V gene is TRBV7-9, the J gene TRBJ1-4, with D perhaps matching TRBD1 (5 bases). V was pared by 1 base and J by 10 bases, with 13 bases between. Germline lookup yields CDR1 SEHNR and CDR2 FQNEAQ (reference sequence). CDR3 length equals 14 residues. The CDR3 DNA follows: TGTGCCAGCAGCTTAGGAAACCAGGGTGGAAAACTGTTTTTT. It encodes CASSLGNQGGKLFF.

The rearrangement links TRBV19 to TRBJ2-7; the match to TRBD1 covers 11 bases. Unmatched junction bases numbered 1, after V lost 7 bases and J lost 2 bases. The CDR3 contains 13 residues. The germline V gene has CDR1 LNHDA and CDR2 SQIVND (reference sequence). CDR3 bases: TGTGCCAGTACGGGACAGGGGGCCTACGAGCAGTACTTC. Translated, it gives CASTGQGAYEQYF. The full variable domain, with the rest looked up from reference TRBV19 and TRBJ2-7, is DGGITQSPKYLFRKEGQNVTLSCEQNLNHDAMYWYRQDPGQGLRLIYYSQIVNDFQKGDIAEGYSVSREKKESFPLTVTSAQKNPTAFYLCASTGQGAYEQYFGPGTRLTVT.

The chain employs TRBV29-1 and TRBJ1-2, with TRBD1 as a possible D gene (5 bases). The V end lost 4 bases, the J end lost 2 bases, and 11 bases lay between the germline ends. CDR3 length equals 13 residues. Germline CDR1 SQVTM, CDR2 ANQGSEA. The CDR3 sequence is CSVVRQNNYGYTF. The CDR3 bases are TGCAGCGTTGTTCGACAGAACAACTATGGCTACACCTTC.

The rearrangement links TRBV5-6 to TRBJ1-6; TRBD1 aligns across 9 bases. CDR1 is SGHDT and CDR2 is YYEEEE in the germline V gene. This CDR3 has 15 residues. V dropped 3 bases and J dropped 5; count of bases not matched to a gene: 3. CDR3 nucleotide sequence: TGTGCCAGCAGCTCGGGGACAGGGAATAATTCACCCCTCCACTTT. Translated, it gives CASSSGTGNNSPLHF.

CDR3 nucleotides: TGTGCCACCAGCGGCGCAGGGGGGACTGAAGCTTTCTTT. As protein: CATSGAGGTEAFF. The gene calls are TRBV15 and TRBJ1-1; 7 bases line up with TRBD1. Trimming removed 5 bases from V and 5 bases from J; junction bases left unmatched: 5. Germline CDR1 reads LNHNV; CDR2 reads YYDKDF (reference sequence). There are 13 residues in the CDR3.

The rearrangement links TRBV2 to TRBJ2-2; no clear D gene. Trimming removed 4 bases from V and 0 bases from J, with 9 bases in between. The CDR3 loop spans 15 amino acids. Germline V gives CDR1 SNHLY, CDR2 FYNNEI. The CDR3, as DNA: TGTGCCAGCAGTGCAGAGAGCGCGAACACCGGGGAGCTGTTTTTT. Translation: CASSAESANTGELFF.

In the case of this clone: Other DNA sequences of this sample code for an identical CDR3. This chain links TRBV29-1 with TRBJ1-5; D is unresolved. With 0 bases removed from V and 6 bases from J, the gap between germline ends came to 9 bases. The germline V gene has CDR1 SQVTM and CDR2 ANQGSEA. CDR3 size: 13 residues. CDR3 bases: TGCAGCGTTGAAGATCCGGTGGGTCAGCCCCAGCATTTT. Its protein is CSVEDPVGQPQHF. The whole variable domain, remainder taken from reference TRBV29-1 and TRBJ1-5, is SAVISQKPSRDICQRGTSLTIQCQVDSQVTMMFWYRQQPGQSLTLIATANQGSEATYESGFVIDKFPISRPNLTFSTLTVSNMSPEDSSIYLCSVEDPVGQPQHFGDGTRLSIL.

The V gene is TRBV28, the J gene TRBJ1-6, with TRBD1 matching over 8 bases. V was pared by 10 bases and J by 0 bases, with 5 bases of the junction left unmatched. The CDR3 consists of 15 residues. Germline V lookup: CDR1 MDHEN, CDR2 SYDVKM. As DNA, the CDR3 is TGTGCCACAGGGGGCGGTAGCTCCTATAATTCACCCCTCCACTTT. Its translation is CATGGGSSYNSPLHF.

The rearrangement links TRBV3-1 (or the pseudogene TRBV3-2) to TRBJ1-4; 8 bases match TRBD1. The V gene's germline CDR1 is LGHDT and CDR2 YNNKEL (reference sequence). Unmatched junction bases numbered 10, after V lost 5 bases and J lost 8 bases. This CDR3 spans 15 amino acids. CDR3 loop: CASSLSQGAAEKLFF. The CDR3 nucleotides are TGTGCCAGCAGCTTATCTCAGGGGGCGGCCGAAAAACTGTTTTTT.

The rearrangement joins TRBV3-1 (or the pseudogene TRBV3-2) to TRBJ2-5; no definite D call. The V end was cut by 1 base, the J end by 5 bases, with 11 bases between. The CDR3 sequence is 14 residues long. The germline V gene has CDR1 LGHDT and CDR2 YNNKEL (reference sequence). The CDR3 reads CASSQAQYTETQYF. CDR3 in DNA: TGTGCCAGCAGCCAAGCTCAGTACACGGAGACCCAGTACTTC.

The CDR3 DNA is TGTGCCAGCAGCTGGGGACAGCCTGGAGTAGAAGCTTTCTTT. Its protein product is CASSWGQPGVEAFF. The rearrangement uses TRBV3-1 (or the pseudogene TRBV3-2) and TRBJ1-1; 7 bases agree with TRBD1. With 5 bases clipped from V and 8 bases from J, the junction kept 11 bases outside the gene matches. Germline V gene lookup returns CDR1 LGHDT and CDR2 YNNKEL (reference sequence). This CDR3 comprises 14 residues.

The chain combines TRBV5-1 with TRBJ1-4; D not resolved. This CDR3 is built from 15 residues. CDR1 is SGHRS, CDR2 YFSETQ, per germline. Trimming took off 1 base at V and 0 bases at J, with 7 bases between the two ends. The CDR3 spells CASSLSPATNEKLFF. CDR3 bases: TGCGCCAGCAGCTTGAGCCCTGCAACTAATGAAAAACTGTTTTTT. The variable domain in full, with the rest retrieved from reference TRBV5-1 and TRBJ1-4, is KAGVTQTPRYLIKTRGQQVTLSCSPISGHRSVSWYQQTPGQGLQFLFEYFSETQRNKGNFPGRFSGRQFSNSRSEMNVSTLELGDSALYLCASSLSPATNEKLFFGSGTQLSVL.

CDR3 nucleotides: TGTGCCAGCTCCCCTGGGACAGGAATAACCTACGAGCAGTACTTC. It codes for CASSPGTGITYEQYF. The J gene is TRBJ2-7, the V gene TRBV18; 8 nucleotides line up with TRBD1. After removal of 6 bases from V and 2 bases from J, the junction contained 9 bases not matched to a gene. Germline V gene data show CDR1 as KGHSH and CDR2 as LQKENI. The CDR3 runs to 15 residues.

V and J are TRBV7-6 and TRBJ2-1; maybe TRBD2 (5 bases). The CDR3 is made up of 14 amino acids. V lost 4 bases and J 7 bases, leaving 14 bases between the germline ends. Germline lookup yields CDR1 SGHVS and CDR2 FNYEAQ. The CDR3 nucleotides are TGTGCCAGCAGCTCCCCAGCCGCGGGTAATGAGCAGTTCTTC. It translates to CASSSPAAGNEQFF.

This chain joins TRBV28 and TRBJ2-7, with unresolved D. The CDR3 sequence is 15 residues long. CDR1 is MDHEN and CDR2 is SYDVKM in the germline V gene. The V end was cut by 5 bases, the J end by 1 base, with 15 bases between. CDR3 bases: TGTGCCAGCAGTCTGAAACCAGCGCCTTCCTACGAGCAGTACTTC. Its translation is CASSLKPAPSYEQYF.

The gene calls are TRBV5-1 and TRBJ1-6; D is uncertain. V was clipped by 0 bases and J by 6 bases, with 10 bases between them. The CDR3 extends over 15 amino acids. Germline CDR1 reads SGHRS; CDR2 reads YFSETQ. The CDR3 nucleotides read TGCGCCAGCAGCTTGGGAGGGATGAGTAATTCACCCCTCCACTTT. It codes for CASSLGGMSNSPLHF.

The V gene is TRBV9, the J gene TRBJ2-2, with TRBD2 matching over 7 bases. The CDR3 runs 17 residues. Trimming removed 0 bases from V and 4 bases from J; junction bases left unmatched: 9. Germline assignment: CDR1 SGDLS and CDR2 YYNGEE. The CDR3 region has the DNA TGTGCCAGCAGCGTAGAGGTGGGAGGGGTTATCACCGGGGAGCTGTTTTTT. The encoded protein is CASSVEVGGVITGELFF.

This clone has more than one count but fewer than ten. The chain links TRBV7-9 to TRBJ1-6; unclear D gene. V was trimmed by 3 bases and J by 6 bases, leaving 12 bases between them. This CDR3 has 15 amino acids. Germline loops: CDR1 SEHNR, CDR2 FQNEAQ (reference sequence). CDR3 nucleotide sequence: TGTGCCAGCAGCTTTCTATCCACGGGTAATTCACCCCTCCACTTT. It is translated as CASSFLSTGNSPLHF.

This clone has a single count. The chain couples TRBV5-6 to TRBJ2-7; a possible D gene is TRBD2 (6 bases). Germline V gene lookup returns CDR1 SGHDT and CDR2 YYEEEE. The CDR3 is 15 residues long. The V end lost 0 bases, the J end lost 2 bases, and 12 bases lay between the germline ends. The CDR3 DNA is TGTGCCAGCAGCTTGGAGGGACTCCAAACCTACGAGCAGTACTTC. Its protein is CASSLEGLQTYEQYF.

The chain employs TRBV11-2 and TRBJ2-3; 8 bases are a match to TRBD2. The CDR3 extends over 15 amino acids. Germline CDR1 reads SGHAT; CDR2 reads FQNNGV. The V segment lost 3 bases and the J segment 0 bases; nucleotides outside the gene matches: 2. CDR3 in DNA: TGTGCCAGCAGCTTTCGGGGGGGTAGCACAGATACGCAGTATTTT. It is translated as CASSFRGGSTDTQYF. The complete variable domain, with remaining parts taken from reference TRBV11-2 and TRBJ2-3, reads EAGVAQSPRYKIIEKRQSVAFWCNPISGHATLYWYQQILGQGPKLLIQFQNNGVVDDSQLPKDRFSAERLKGVDSTLKIQPAKLEDSAVYLCASSFRGGSTDTQYFGPGTRLTVL.

The CDR3 is CAWSGSRDRGTDTQYF. The CDR3 DNA follows: TGTGCCTGGAGTGGATCGAGGGACAGGGGCACAGATACGCAGTATTTT. The chain has TRBV30 and TRBJ2-3, with 9 bases aligning to TRBD1. J lost 1 base, V lost 1 base, and 6 bases had no gene match. In germline, CDR1 is GTSNPN, CDR2 SVGIG (reference sequence). This CDR3 has 16 residues.

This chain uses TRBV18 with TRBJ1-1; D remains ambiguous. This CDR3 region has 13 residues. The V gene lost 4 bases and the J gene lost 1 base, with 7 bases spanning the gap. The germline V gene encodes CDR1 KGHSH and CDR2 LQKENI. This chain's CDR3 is CASSHGENTEAFF. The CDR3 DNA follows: TGTGCCAGCTCACACGGAGAGAACACTGAAGCTTTCTTT.

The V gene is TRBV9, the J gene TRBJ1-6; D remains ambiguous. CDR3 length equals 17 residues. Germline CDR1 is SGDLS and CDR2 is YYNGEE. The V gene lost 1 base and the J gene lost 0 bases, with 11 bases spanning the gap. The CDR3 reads CASSVNLGSSYNSPLHF. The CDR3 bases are TGTGCCAGCAGCGTAAATCTTGGGAGCTCCTATAATTCACCCCTCCACTTT.

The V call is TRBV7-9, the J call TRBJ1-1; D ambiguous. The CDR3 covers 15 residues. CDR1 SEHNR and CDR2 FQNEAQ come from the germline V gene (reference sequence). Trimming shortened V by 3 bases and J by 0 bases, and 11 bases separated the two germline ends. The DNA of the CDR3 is TGTGCCAGCAGCTTTGACCAGGTTATGAACACTGAAGCTTTCTTT. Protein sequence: CASSFDQVMNTEAFF.

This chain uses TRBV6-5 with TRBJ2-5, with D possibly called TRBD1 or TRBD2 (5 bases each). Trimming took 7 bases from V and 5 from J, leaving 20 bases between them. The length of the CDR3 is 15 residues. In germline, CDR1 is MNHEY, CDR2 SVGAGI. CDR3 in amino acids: CASTGTGAGEETQYF. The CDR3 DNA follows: TGTGCCAGCACCGGGACCGGGGCTGGGGAGGAGACCCAGTACTTC.

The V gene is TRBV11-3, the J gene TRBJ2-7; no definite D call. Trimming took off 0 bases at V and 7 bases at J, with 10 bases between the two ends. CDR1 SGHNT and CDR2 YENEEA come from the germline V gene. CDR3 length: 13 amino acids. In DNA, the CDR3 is TGTGCCAGCAGCTTAGACTCTAAGGGTGAGCAGTACTTC. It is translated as CASSLDSKGEQYF.

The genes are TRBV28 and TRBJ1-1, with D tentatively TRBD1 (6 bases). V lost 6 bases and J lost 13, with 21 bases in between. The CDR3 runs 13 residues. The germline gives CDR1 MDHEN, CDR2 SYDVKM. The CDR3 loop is CASRTGGALYGFF. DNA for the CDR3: TGTGCCAGCAGAACTGGGGGGGCTTTATATGGTTTCTTT.

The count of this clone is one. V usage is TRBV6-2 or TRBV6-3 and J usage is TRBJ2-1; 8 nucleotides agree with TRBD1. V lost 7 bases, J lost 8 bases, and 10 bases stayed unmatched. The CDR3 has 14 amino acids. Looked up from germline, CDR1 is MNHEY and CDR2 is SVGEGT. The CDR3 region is CASTPHSGGHEQFF. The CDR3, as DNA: TGTGCCAGCACCCCTCACTCAGGGGGCCATGAGCAGTTCTTC.

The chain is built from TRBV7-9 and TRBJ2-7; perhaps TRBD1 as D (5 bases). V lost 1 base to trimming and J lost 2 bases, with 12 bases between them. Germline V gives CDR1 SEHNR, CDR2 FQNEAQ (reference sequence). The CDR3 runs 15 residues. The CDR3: CASSLGQGRAYEQYF. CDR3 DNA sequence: TGTGCCAGCAGCTTAGGGCAGGGAAGGGCCTACGAGCAGTACTTC.